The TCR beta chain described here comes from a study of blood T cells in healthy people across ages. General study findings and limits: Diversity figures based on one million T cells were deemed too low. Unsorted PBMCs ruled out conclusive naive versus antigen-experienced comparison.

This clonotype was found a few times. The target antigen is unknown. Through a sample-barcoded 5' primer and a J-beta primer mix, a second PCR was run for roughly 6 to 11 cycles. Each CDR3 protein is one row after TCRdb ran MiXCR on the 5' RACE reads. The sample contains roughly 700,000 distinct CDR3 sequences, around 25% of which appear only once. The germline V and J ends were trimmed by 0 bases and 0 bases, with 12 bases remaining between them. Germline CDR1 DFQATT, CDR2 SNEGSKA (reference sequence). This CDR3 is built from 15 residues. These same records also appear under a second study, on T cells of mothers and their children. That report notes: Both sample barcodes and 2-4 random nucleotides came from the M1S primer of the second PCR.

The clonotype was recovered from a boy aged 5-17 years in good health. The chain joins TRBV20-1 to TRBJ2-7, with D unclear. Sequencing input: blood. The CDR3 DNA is TGCAGTGCTAGAGATTCCCCATCGGGCTCCTACGAGCAGTACTTC. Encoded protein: CSARDSPSGSYEQYF.